These T cell receptor beta chains were read from a single sample in a study of T cell repertoires in ileal Crohn's disease. This table comes from immunoSEQ multiplex PCR, and its TCRdb copy is limited to in-frame clones, with some not included. Of over 8,500 clones listed, about four fifths were seen once; the top ten hold less than 15%. The sequenced material came from ileal tissue. The origin of the receptors is an adult with Crohn's disease. The conserved cysteine and the conserved F or W are not part of the CDR3 here.

v_gene,CDR3aa
TRBV6-4,ASSDQTVYPPLRRGNQPQH
TRBV29-1,SVTSTGGAGEQF
TRBV7-2,ASSIRDRSGYGYT
TRBV2,ASGDVNSPLH
TRBV5-1,ASSLGQATTKTQY
TRBV21-1,ASSKGGRVTNEQF
TRBV6-1,ASSPSAPTNEQF
TRBV30,ASLGQGGEKLF
TRBV7-9,ASSLGLSTDTQY
TRBV2,ASSDVRRLADEQF
TRBV2,ASNGLVGDTQY
TRBV4-1,ASSPSQAGTGGWGNQPQH
TRBV18,ASSKAVASGSDEQY
TRBV10-3,AISELDSTGELF
TRBV4-1,ASSQLTSGMGEQF
TRBV28,ASSSHLRQDQETQY
TRBV5-1,ASSPGSMNTEAF
TRBV4-2,ASSQGRLANEKLF
TRBV11-1,ASSPRRGLAGTNEQF
TRBV4-2,ASSAPLTSGELF
TRBV29-1,SVPDLSGNTIY
TRBV2,ASSWGGDEKLF
TRBV18,ASSPQAGALGTEAF
TRBV9,ASSVGLAGSKPTDTQY
TRBV5-1,ASSKSHRVTGELF
TRBV5-1,ASSFREFSDTQY
TRBV10-3,AISERSGSRYNEQF
TRBV10-3,AISERGQDGYT
TRBV6-1,ASSDLAGGPDTQY
TRBV5-1,ASSLESRYGETQY
TRBV15,ATSRDIGTSGRGEQY
TRBV28,ASNPTGGTAFYEQY
TRBV5-4,ASSLRRVSTDTQY
TRBV19,ASSSMTDNYGYT
TRBV7-3,ASSPGGTTNTGELF
TRBV18,ASSPRKAMYTGELF
TRBV6-6,ASRRDSSYEQY
TRBV2,ASPRGPSGANVLT
TRBV30,AWSVRLAGGGELF
TRBV29-1,SVVFGIRYEQY
TRBV7-3,ASSSTSGRVRETQY
TRBV2,ASSDWRTGEQF